This note documents a single T cell receptor (beta chain) sequence. What it binds is unknown. The record originates from a study of CD8+ T cells in alopecia areata. Looking at the study overall: Treated individuals took tofacitinib by mouth, 5 to 10 mg twice daily. It was 6 to 18 months of tofacitinib, and then there were 6 months off drug. Study-level findings and limits: In scalp samples, resident alphabeta T cells of normal skin are also sequenced.

Investigators isolated RNA and reverse transcribed it into cDNA to act as the sequencing template. Method: immunoSEQ multiplex PCR; TCRdb's copy keeps in-frame clones and lacks some. The table shows about 280,000 clones, with 58% occurring only once. Regarding treatment: oral pan-JAK inhibitor, 5-10 mg twice daily. Germline V lookup: CDR1 MGHDK, CDR2 SYGVNS. The CDR3 is 14 amino acids. Trimming cost V 9 bases and J 1 base; bases outside gene matches: 7. The J gene is TRBJ1-1, the V gene TRBV25-1; 8 bases are shared with TRBD1. This TCR came from a human donor with alopecia areata. Material: CD4+ T cells sorted from blood, obtained at week 24, from a patient treated with tofacitinib. The CDR3 coding sequence is TGTGCCAGGTCCTACAGGGGGGCGAACACTGAAGCTTTCTTT. Encoded protein: CARSYRGANTEAFF.